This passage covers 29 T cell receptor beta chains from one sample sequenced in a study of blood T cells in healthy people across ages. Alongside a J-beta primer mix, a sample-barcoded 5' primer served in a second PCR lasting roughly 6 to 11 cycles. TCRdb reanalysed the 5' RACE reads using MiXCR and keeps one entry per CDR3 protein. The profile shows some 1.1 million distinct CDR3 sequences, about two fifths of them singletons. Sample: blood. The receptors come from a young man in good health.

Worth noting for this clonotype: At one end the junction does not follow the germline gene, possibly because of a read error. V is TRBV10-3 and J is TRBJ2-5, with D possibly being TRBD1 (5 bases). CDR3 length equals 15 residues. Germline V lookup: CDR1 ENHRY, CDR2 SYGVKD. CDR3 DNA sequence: TGTGCCACCAGTGAGCCAAACATGTCAGGGGAGACCCAGTACTTC. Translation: CATSEPNMSGETQYF.

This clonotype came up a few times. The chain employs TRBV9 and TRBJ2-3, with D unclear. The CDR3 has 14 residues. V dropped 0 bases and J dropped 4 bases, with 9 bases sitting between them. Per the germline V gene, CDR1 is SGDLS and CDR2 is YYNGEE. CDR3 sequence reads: CASSVVQDADTQYF. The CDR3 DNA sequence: TGTGCCAGCAGCGTAGTGCAGGATGCAGATACGCAGTATTTT. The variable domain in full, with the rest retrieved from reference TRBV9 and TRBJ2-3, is DSGVTQTPKHLITATGQRVTLRCSPRSGDLSVYWYQQSLDQGLQFLIQYYNGEERAKGNILERFSAQQFPDLHSELNLSSLELGDSALYFCASSVVQDADTQYFGPGTRLTVL.

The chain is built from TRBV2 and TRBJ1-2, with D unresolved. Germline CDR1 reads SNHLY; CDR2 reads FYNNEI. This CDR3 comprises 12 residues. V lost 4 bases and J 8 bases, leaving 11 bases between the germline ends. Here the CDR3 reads CASSVRGNGYTF. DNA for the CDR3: TGTGCCAGCAGTGTTCGGGGAAACGGCTACACCTTC. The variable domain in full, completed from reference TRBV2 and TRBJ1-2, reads EPEVTQTPSHQVTQMGQEVILRCVPISNHLYFYWYRQILGQKVEFLVSFYNNEISEKSEIFDDQFSVERPDGSNFTLKIRSTKLEDSAMYFCASSVRGNGYTFGSGTRLTVV.

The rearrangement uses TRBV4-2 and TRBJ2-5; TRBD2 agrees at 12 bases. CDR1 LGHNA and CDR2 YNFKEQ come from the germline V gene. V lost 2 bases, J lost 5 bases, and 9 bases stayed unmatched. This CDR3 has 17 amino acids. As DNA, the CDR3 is TGTGCCAGCAGCCAAAAGACTAGCGGGGGAGATGTCGAGACCCAGTACTTC. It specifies CASSQKTSGGDVETQYF.

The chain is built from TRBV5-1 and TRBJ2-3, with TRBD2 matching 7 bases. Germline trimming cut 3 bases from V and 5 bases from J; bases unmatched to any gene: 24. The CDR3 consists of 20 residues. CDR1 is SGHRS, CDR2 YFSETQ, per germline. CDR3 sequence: CASSSVLGGSGYFRGDTQYF. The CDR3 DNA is TGCGCCAGCAGCTCCGTGCTGGGCGGGAGTGGGTATTTTCGTGGAGATACGCAGTATTTT.

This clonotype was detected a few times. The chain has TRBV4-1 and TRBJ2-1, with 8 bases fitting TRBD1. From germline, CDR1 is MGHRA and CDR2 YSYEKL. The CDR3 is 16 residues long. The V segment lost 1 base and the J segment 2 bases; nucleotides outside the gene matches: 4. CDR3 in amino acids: CASSQADRDPYNEQFF. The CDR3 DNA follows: TGCGCCAGCAGCCAAGCGGACAGGGACCCCTACAATGAGCAGTTCTTC.

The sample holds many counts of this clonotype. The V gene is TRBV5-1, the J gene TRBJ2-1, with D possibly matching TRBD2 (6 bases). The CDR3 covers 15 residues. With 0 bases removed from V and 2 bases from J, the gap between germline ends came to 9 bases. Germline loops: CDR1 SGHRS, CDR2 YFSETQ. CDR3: CASSLGGRPYNEQFF. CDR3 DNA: TGCGCCAGCAGCTTGGGGGGGAGGCCCTACAATGAGCAGTTCTTC.

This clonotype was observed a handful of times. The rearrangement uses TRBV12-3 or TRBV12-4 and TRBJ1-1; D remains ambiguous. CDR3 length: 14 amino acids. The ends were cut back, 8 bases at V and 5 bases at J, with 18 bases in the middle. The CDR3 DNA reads TGTGCCAGCCATCGGGCGGGATCTAGGACTGAAGCTTTCTTT. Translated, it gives CASHRAGSRTEAFF.

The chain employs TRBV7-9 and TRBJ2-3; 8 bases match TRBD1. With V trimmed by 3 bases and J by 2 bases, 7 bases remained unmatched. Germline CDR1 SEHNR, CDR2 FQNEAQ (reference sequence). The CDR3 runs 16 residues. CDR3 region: CASSLSRGPPTDTQYF. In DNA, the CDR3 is TGTGCCAGCAGCTTGTCCAGGGGGCCCCCCACAGATACGCAGTATTTT.

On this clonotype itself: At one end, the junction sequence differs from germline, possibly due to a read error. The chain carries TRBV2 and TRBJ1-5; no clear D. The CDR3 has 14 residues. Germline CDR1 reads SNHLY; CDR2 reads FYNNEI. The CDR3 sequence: CAGSPGGVNQPQHF. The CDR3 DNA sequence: TGTGCCGGCAGCCCGGGCGGGGTCAATCAGCCCCAGCATTTT.

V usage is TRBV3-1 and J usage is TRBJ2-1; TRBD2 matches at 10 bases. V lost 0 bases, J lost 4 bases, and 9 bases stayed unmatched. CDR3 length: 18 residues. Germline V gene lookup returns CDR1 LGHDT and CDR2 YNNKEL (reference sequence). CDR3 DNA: TGTGCCAGCAGCCAAGATGTCTTCCTAGCGGGGGTTTACAATGAGCAGTTCTTC. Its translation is CASSQDVFLAGVYNEQFF.

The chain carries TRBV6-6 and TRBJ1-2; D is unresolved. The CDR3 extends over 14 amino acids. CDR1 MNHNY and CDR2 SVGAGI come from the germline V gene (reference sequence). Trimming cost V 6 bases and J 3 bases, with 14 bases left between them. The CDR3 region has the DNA TGTGCCAGCAGCGGAGCCCAGACGGACTATGGCTACACCTTC. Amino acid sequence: CASSGAQTDYGYTF.

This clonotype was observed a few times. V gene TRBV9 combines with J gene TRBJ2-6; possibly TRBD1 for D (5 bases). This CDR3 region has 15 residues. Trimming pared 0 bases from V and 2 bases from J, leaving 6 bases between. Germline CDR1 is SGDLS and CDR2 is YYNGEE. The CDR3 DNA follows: TGTGCCAGCAGCGTAGGGACAACTGGGGCCAACGTCCTGACTTTC. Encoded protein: CASSVGTTGANVLTF.

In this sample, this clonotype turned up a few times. CDR3 sequence: CASRGAGGGYTF. CDR3 coding DNA: TGTGCCAGCAGAGGTGCAGGGGGTGGCTACACCTTC. The V gene is TRBV2, the J gene TRBJ1-2; 7 bases fit TRBD1. Germline CDR1 and CDR2: SNHLY and FYNNEI. V dropped 6 bases and J dropped 7; count of bases not matched to a gene: 5. CDR3 length equals 12 residues.

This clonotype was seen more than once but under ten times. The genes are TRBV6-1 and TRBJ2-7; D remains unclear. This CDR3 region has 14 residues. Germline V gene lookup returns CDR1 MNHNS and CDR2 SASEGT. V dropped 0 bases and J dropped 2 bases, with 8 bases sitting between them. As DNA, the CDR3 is TGTGCCAGCAGTGAAGCCGCCTATACCTACGAGCAGTACTTC. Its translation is CASSEAAYTYEQYF.

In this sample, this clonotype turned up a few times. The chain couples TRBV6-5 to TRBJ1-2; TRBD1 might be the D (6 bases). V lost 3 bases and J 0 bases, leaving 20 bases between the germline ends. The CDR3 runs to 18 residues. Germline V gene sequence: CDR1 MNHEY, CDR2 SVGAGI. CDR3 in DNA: TGTGCCAGCAGTTATACTGACCGGGGGCAGGAACCTAACTATGGCTACACCTTC. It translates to CASSYTDRGQEPNYGYTF.

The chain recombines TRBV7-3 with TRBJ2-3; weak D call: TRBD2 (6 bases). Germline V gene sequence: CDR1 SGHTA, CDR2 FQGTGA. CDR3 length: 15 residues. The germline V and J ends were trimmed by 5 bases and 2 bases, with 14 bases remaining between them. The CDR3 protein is CASSPSGELTDTQYF. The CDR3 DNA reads TGTGCCAGCAGCCCCTCGGGAGAACTCACAGATACGCAGTATTTT.

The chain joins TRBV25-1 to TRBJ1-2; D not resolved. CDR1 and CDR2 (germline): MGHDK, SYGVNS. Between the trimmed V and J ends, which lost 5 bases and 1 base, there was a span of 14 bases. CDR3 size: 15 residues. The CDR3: CASSWTEASNYGYTF. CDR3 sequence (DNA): TGTGCCAGCAGTTGGACGGAAGCCAGTAACTATGGCTACACCTTC.

As DNA, the CDR3 is TGTGCCACCAGTGATTTCGGGGTAGCGGGGGGCCAATCCTACAATGAGCAGTTCTTC. Its protein product is CATSDFGVAGGQSYNEQFF. This chain joins TRBV24-1 and TRBJ2-1; the match to TRBD2 covers 10 bases. The CDR3 is made up of 19 amino acids. Per germline, CDR1 KGHDR and CDR2 SFDVKD. The ends lost 1 base at V and 1 base at J; junction bases unmatched: 9.

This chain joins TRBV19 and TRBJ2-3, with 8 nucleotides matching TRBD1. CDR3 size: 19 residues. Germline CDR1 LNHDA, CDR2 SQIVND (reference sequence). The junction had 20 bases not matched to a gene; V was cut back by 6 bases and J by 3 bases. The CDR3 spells CASSYFSKIQGVGTDTQYF. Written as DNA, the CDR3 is TGTGCCAGTAGCTACTTCTCCAAGATACAGGGGGTTGGTACAGATACGCAGTATTTT.

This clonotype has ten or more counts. The CDR3 reads CASSPSTSNIQYF. The CDR3 DNA sequence: TGTGCCAGCAGTCCGAGTACTAGCAACATTCAGTACTTC. The chain links TRBV12-3 or TRBV12-4 to TRBJ2-4, with D possibly TRBD2 on 6 matching bases. The CDR3 spans 13 residues. V was shortened by 5 bases and J by 7 bases, with 12 bases between the two germline ends.

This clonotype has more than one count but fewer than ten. CDR3 protein: CASSPLPGLTYNEQFF. The CDR3, as DNA: TGTGCCAGCAGTCCCCTCCCGGGACTCACCTACAATGAGCAGTTCTTC. The gene calls are TRBV28 and TRBJ2-1; weak D call: TRBD2 (6 bases). There are 16 residues in the CDR3. Germline V gene lookup returns CDR1 MDHEN and CDR2 SYDVKM. Trimming cost V 5 bases and J 2 bases, with 16 bases left between them.

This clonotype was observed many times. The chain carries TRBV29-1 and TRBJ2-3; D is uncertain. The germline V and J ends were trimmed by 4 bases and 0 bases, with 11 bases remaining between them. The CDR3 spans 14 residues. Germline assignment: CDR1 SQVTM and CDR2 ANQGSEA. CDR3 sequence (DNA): TGCAGCGTTGCATGGACGGCTAGCACAGATACGCAGTATTTT. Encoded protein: CSVAWTASTDTQYF.

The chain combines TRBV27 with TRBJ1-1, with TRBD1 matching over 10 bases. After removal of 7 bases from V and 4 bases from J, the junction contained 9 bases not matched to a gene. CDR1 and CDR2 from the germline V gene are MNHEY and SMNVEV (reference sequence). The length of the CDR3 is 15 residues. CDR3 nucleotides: TGTGCCAGCAAGCGACAGGGGGCGTCGAGCACTGAAGCTTTCTTT. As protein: CASKRQGASSTEAFF.

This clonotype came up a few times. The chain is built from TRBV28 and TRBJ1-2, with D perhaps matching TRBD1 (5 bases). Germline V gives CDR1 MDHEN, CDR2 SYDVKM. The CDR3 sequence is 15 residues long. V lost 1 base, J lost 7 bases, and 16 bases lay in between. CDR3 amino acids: CASSLLWSPGGGYTF. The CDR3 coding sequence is TGTGCCAGCAGTTTATTATGGTCGCCCGGGGGTGGCTACACCTTC.

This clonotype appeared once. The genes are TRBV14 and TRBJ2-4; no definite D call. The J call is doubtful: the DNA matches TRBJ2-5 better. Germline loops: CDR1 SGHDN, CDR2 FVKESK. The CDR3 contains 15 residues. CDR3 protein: CASSQDSAEWETQYF. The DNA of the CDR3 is TGTGCCAGCAGCCAAGATTCCGCGGAGTGGGAGACCCAGTACTTC.

DNA of the CDR3: TGCAGTGCTAGAGGAGTGGAGGGAGACAATCAGCCCCAGCATTTT. Its protein product is CSARGVEGDNQPQHF. This chain uses TRBV20-1 with TRBJ1-5, with D unclear. Germline assignment: CDR1 DFQATT and CDR2 SNEGSKA (reference sequence). The V end lost 1 base, the J end lost 3 bases, and 13 bases lay between the germline ends. The CDR3 length is 15 residues.

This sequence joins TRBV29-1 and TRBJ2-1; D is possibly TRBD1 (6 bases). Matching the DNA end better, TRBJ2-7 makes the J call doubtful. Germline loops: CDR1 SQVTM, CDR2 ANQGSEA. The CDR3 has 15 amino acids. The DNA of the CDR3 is TGCAGCGTTGAAGAGGGGGCTAGCAGATACAATGAGCAGTACTTC. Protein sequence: CSVEEGASRYNEQYF.

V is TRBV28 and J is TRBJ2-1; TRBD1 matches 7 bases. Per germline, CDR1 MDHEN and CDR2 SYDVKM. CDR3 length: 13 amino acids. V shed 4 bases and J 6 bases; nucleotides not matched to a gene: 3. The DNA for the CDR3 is TGTGCCAGCAGTTATCCAGGGGGCAATGAGCAGTTCTTC. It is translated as CASSYPGGNEQFF.